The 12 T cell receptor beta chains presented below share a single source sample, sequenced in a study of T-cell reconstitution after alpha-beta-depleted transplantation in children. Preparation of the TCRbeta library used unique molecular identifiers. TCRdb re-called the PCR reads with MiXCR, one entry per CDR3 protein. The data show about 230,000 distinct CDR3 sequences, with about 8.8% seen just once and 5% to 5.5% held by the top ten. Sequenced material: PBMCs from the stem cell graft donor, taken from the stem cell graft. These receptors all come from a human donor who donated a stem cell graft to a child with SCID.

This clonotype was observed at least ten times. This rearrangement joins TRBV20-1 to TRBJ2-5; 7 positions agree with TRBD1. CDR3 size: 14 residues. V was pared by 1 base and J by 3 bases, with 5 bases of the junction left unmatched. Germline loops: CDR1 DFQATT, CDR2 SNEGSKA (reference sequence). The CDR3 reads CSARGDSPEETQYF. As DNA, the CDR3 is TGCAGTGCTAGAGGGGACAGCCCCGAAGAGACCCAGTACTTC.

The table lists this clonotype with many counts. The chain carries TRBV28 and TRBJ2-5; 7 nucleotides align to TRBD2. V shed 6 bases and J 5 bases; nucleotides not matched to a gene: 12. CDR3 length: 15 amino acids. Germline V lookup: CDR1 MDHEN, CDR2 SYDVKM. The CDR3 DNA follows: TGTGCCAGCAGATCCTCTGAGACTAGCTATGAGACCCAGTACTTC. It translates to CASRSSETSYETQYF.

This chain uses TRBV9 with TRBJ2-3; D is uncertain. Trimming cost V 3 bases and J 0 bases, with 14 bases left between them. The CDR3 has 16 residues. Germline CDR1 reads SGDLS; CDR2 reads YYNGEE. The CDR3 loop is CASSASSGTSTDTQYF. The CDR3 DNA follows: TGTGCCAGCAGCGCCAGCTCAGGAACTAGCACAGATACGCAGTATTTT. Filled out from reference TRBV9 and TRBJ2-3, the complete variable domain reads DSGVTQTPKHLITATGQRVTLRCSPRSGDLSVYWYQQSLDQGLQFLIQYYNGEERAKGNILERFSAQQFPDLHSELNLSSLELGDSALYFCASSASSGTSTDTQYFGPGTRLTVL.

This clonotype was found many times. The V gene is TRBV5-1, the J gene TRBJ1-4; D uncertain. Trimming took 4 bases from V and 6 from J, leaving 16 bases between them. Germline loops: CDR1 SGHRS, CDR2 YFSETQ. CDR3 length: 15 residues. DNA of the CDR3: TGCGCCAGCAGCCGGGAGGCAGGAACGGATGAAAAACTGTTTTTT. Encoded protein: CASSREAGTDEKLFF.

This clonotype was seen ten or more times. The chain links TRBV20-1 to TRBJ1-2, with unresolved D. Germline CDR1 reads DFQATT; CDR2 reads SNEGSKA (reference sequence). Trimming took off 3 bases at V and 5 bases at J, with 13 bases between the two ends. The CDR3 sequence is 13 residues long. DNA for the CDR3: TGCAGTGCTAGGGCGGTCCAGGATTATGGCTACACCTTC. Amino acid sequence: CSARAVQDYGYTF.

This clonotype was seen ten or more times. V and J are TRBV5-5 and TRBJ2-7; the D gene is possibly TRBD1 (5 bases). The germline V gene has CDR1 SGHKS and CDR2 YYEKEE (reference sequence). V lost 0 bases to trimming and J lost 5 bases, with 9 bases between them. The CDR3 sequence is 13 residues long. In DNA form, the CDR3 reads TGTGCCAGCAGCTTGGTTGCAGGGAACGAGCAGTACTTC. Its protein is CASSLVAGNEQYF.

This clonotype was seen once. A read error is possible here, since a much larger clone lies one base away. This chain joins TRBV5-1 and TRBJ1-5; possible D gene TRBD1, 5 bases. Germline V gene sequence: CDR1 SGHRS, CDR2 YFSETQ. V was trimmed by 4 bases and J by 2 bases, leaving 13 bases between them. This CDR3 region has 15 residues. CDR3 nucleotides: TGCGCCAGCAGCCCGGACACCTGGGGCAATCAGCCCCAGCATTTT. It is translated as CASSPDTWGNQPQHF.

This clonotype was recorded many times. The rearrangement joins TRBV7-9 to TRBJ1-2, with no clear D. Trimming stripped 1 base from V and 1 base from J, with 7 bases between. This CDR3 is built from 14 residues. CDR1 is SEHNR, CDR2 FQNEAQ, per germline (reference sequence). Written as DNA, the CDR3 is TGTGCCAGCAGCTTAGTGGATAATAACTATGGCTACACCTTC. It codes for CASSLVDNNYGYTF.

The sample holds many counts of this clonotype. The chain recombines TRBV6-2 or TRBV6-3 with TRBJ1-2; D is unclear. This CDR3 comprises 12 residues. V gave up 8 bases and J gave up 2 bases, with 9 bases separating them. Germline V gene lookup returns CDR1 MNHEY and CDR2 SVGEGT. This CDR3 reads CASLRENYGYTF. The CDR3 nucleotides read TGTGCCAGCCTAAGGGAGAACTATGGCTACACCTTC.

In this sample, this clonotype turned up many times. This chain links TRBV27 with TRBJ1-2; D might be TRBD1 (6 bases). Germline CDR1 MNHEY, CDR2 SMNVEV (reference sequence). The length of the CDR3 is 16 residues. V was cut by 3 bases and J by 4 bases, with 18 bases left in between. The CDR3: CASSLKRGGFGYGYTF. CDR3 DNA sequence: TGTGCCAGCAGTTTGAAAAGAGGGGGTTTCGGCTATGGCTACACCTTC.

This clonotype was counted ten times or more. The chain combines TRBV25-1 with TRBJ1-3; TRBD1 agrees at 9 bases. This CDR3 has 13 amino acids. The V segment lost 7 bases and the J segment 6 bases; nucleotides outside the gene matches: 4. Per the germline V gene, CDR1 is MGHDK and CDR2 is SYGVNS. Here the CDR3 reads CASTTGGVNTIYF. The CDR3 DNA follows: TGTGCCAGCACGACAGGGGGTGTAAACACCATATATTTT.

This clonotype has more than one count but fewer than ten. The CDR3 reads CATSRGGGAYNEQFF. DNA for the CDR3: TGTGCCACCAGCAGAGGGGGGGGGGCCTACAATGAGCAGTTCTTC. The rearrangement uses TRBV15 and TRBJ2-1; 7 nucleotides align to TRBD2. V lost 1 base to trimming and J lost 2 bases; unmatched junction nucleotides: 2. CDR1 and CDR2 from the germline V gene are LNHNV and YYDKDF (reference sequence). The CDR3 extends over 15 amino acids.